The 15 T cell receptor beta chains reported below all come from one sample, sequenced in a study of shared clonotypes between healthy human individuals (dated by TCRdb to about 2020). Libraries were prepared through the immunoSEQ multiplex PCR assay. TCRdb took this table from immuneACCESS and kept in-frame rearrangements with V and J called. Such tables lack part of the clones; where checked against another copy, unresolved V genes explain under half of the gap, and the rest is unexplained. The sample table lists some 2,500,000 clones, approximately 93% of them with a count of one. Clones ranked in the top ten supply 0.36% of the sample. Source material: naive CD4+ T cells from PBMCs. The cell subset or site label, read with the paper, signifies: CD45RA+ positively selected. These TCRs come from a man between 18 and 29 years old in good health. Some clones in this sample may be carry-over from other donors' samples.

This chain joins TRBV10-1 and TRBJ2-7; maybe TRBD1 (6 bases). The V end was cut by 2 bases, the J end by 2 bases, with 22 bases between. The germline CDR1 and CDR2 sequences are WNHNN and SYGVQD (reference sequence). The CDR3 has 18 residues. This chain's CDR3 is CASSEAPGVFNLAYEQYF. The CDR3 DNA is TGCGCCAGCAGTGAGGCGCCAGGGGTGTTCAACTTGGCCTACGAGCAGTACTTC.

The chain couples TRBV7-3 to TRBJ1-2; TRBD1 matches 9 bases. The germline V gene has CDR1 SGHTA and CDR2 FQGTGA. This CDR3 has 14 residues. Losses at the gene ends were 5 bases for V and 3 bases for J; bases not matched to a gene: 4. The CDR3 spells CASSRDRAYYGYTF. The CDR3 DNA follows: TGTGCCAGCAGCCGGGACAGGGCGTACTATGGCTACACCTTC.

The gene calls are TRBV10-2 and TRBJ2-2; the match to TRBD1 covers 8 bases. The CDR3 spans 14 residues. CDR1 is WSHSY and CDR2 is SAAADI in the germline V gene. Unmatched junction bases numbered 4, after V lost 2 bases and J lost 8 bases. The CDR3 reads CASSEPGGGGELFF. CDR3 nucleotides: TGCGCCAGCAGTGAGCCAGGGGGCGGAGGGGAGCTGTTTTTT.

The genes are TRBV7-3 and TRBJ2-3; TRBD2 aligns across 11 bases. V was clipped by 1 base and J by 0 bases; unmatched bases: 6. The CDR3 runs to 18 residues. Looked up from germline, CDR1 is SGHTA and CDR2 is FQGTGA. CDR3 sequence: CASSLIPWTSGSTDTQYF. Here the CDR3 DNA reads TGTGCCAGCAGCTTAATACCCTGGACTAGCGGGAGCACAGATACGCAGTATTTT.

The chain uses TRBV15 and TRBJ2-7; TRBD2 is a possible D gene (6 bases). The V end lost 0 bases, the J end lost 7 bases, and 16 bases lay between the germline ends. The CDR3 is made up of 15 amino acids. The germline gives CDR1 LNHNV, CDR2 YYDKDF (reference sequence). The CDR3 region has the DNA TGTGCCACCAGCAGAGATTTAGTGCGGAGGGGAGAGCAGTACTTC. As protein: CATSRDLVRRGEQYF.

The CDR3 is CASSKDSYNEQFF. The DNA for the CDR3 is TGTGCCAGCAGCAAGGACAGTTACAATGAGCAGTTCTTC. This chain uses TRBV7-3 with TRBJ2-1, with D perhaps matching TRBD1 (6 bases). Germline assignment: CDR1 SGHTA and CDR2 FQGTGA. Trimming removed 5 bases at V and 4 bases at J, with 9 bases between. This CDR3 has 13 residues.

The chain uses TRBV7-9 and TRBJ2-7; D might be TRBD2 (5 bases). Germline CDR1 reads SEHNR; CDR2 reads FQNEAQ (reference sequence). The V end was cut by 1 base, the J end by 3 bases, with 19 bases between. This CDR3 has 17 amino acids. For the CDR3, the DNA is TGTGCCAGCAGCTTAGGTACTTCGGGTGGGAGTGGCTACGAGCAGTACTTC. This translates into CASSLGTSGGSGYEQYF.

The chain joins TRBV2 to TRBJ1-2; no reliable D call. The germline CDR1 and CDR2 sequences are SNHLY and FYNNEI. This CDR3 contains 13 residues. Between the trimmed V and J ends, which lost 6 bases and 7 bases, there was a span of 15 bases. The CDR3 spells CASSALEFGGYTF. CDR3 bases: TGTGCCAGCAGCGCCTTGGAGTTTGGTGGCTACACCTTC. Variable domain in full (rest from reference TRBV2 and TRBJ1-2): EPEVTQTPSHQVTQMGQEVILRCVPISNHLYFYWYRQILGQKVEFLVSFYNNEISEKSEIFDDQFSVERPDGSNFTLKIRSTKLEDSAMYFCASSALEFGGYTFGSGTRLTVV.

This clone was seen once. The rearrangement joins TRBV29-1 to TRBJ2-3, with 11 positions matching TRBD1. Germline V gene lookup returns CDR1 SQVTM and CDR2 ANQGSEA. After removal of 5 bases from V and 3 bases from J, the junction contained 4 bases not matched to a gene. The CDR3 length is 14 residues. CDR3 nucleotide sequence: TGCAGCGTTCAGGACAGGGGGCGGACAGATACGCAGTATTTT. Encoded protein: CSVQDRGRTDTQYF.

CDR3 region: CASPGTHYEQYF. The CDR3 coding sequence is TGTGCCAGCCCGGGGACCCATTACGAGCAGTACTTC. V is TRBV27 and J is TRBJ2-7; D may correspond to TRBD1 or TRBD2 (5 bases each). In germline, CDR1 is MNHEY, CDR2 SMNVEV (reference sequence). The CDR3 length is 12 residues. V gave up 8 bases and J gave up 4 bases, with 12 bases separating them.

The CDR3 region is CASSSGTGEVSIQYF. CDR3 nucleotide sequence: TGTGCCAGCAGCTCGGGGACAGGGGAGGTGAGCATTCAGTACTTC. The J gene is TRBJ2-4, the V gene TRBV5-4; TRBD1 aligns across 10 bases. This CDR3 is built from 15 residues. Germline trimming cut 3 bases from V and 9 bases from J; bases unmatched to any gene: 9. CDR1 and CDR2 from the germline V gene are SGHNT and YYREEE (reference sequence).

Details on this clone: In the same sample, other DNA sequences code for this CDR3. The CDR3 bases are TGCGCCAGCAGCCCAGCGGGAAGAGGCACAGATACGCAGTATTTT. Its protein is CASSPAGRGTDTQYF. V gene TRBV5-1 combines with J gene TRBJ2-3; 7 bases map to TRBD2. This CDR3 contains 15 residues. Losses at the gene ends were 4 bases for V and 1 base for J; bases not matched to a gene: 6. Germline values: CDR1 SGHRS, CDR2 YFSETQ. The full variable domain, completed using reference TRBV5-1 and TRBJ2-3, is KAGVTQTPRYLIKTRGQQVTLSCSPISGHRSVSWYQQTPGQGLQFLFEYFSETQRNKGNFPGRFSGRQFSNSRSEMNVSTLELGDSALYLCASSPAGRGTDTQYFGPGTRLTVL.

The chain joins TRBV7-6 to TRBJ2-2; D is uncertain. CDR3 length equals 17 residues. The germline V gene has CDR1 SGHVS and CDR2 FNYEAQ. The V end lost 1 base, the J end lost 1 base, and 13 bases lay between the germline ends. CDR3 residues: CASSLGRGELNTGELFF. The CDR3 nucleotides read TGTGCCAGCAGCTTAGGTCGTGGGGAACTGAACACCGGGGAGCTGTTTTTT.

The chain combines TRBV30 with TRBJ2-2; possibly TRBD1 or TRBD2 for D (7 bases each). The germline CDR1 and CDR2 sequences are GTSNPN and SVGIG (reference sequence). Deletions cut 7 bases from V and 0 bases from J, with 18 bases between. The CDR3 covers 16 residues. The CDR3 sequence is CASRGRGASNTGELFF. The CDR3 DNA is TGTGCCTCCAGGGGGAGGGGAGCGTCGAACACCGGGGAGCTGTTTTTT.

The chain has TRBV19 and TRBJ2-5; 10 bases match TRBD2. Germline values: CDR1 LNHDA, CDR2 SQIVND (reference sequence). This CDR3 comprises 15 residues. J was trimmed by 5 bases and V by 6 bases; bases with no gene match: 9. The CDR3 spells CASRELSGRRETQYF. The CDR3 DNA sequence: TGTGCCAGTAGAGAACTTAGCGGGAGGAGGGAGACCCAGTACTTC.